This note documents a single TCR beta chain sequence. The V gene end was trimmed by 8 bases and the J gene end by 7 bases; junction bases not matched to a gene: 11. CDR3 length: 15 amino acids. Germline V CDR1 and CDR2: MNHNY, SVGAGI (reference sequence). Primers included in the PCR were 60 Vbeta and 13 Jbeta primers. The data were produced by immunoSEQ multiplex PCR, yet TCRdb's version contains in-frame clones alone and is incomplete. Of around 120,000 clones in the sample, 70% to 80% were seen once. The data stem from a study of cytomegalovirus exposure and HLA in healthy donors. Source material: PBMCs. The clonotype was recovered from a woman aged 60-70 years in good health and CMV-seropositive. This rearrangement joins TRBV6-6 to TRBJ2-2; 9 bases match TRBD1. CDR3 coding DNA: TGTGCCAGCGAAAGGGCACAGGGGGCGATCGGGGAGCTGTTTTTT. It is translated as CASERAQGAIGELFF.